This T cell receptor beta chain derives from a study of neurological immune-mediated disorders. Study outcomes and limitations: Expansion of TCR clones was greatest in HTLV-1-associated myelopathy and smallest in multiple sclerosis, where it fell below that of healthy controls.

The method for making cDNA was 5'RACE, and it used 10-nucleotide random UMIs. TCRdb recomputed calls from the 5' RACE reads with MiXCR, one row per CDR3 protein. The profile covers 40,000 to 50,000 distinct CDR3 sequences, with over 2% appearing a single time and 12% taken by the ten largest. Of note for this clonotype: What it recognizes is unknown. No conserved phenylalanine or tryptophan ends this CDR3, so it is likely a read error.

V dropped 5 bases and J dropped 2; count of bases not matched to a gene: 9. The germline V gene has CDR1 DFQATT and CDR2 SNEGSKA (reference sequence). This CDR3 spans 15 amino acids. The sequencing input was PBMCs. The rearrangement joins TRBV20-1 to TRBJ2-4; 7 bases align to TRBD1. The source is a man aged 30-40 years with multiple sclerosis. CDR3: CSALNRGETKNIQYI. The CDR3 bases are TGCAGTGCTTTGAACAGGGGAGAGACCAAAAACATTCAGTACATC.